This section outlines one T cell receptor beta chain sequence together with its context. What this receptor recognizes is not known. Base qualities are not provided; no much larger clone lies one nucleotide away. This record comes from a study of vaccination effects on CD4 cells after COVID-19 (dated 2022 in TCRdb). For the wider study: Two doses of either the BNT162b2 or the mRNA-1273 mRNA SARS-CoV-2 vaccine were administered to participants. The study compared SARS-CoV-2 spike-specific CD4+ TCR repertoires before and after mRNA vaccination in COVID-19 convalescent patients and infection-naive vaccine recipients. The Oncomine TCR Beta short-read assay on an Illumina iSeq 100 was used to sequence cultures from other donors in the study. The full study included some 10 COVID-19 convalescent patients and several SARS-CoV-2-naive healthy vaccine recipients. Study-wide findings and limitations: The study was limited by a small number of convalescent patients, and early post-infection timepoints were lacking. At late post-vaccination timepoints, both infection-induced and vaccine-induced clones showed marked clonal contraction, consistent with waning T cell responses. In healthy vaccine recipients, vaccine-induced clones were almost all SARS-CoV-2 mono-reactive, with only 1 of 255 cross-reactive with common cold coronaviruses.

Libraries were built with the immunoSEQ multiplex PCR assay. DNA from the cultured and isolated CD4+ T cells underwent TCR beta CDR3 sequencing. As for the authors' bioinformatics: Non-productive TCR sequences were discarded, and reads were trimmed to the CDR3 region, with only CDR3s of 7 or more amino acids retained. Antigen-specific clonotypes were identified using the MANAFEST web app by comparison of expansion in peptide wells against reference cultures. To be called positive, a clone needed expansion at FDR<0.05 compared with the reference and with all other wells, an odds ratio greater than 5, and a frequency greater than 0.1% in two replicate wells. Clonotypes significantly expanded in SARS-CoV-2 spike wells and in at least one common cold coronavirus spike condition were defined as cross-reactive. Using the stringdist R package, CDR3 similarity was measured by Levenshtein distance, and unrooted trees were constructed with ape in R 3.6.1. TCRdb took over this immuneACCESS table, retaining in-frame rearrangements with V and J assigned. Such tables are incomplete; in checked studies, under half of the missing clones stem from an unresolved V gene, and the remainder is unexplained. That table supplies the V and J calls and clone size; D and trimming were determined from the DNA. A total of about 20,000 clones appear in this sample, 70% of them only once. Less than 20% of the sample goes to the ten largest clones.

In the ViraFEST assay, PBMC were stimulated with viral peptide pools, and TCR sequencing was then used to find antigen-specific CD4+ T cell clonotypes based on their expansion. After around eleven days of culture, CD4+ T cells were isolated with the EasySep CD4+ T cell isolation kit. The absence of prior SARS-CoV-2 infection in healthy vaccine recipients was confirmed by negative nucleocapsid antibodies before and after vaccination. Each well held roughly 2 million PBMC cultured in IMDM containing about 5.4% human AB serum, roughly 10 IU/ml IL-2 and gentamicin, along with about 10 ug/ml peptides. Half of the culture medium was replaced with fresh IL-2-containing medium on days 3 and 7. Unless noted otherwise, every peptide stimulation condition was grown in triplicate wells. Using Ficoll-Paque Plus gradient centrifugation, PBMC were separated from whole blood and then either used fresh or cryopreserved at -140C. The spike proteins of SARS-CoV-2 and of the common cold coronaviruses HCoV-NL63, HCoV-OC43 and HCoV-229E were spanned by overlapping peptide pools. Genomic DNA was extracted from cultured CD4+ T cells with the QIAamp micro DNA kit.

V sheds 5 bases and J sheds 7 bases, leaving 14 bases between their ends. CDR1 and CDR2 are read off the germline V gene (reference sequence) as GTSNPN and SVGIG. From the cysteine up to the phenylalanine, the CDR3 has a length of 12 residues. Just the 36-base CDR3 DNA is kept, in frame starting at base 1. This clonotype was sampled from a human donor who received a COVID-19 vaccine. Sequencing used CD4+ T cells from PBMCs cultured with HCoV-229E spike peptides, obtained before COVID-19 vaccination. Taken with the paper, the label for cell subset or site translates to: HCoV-229E spike overlapping peptide pool stimulation. The V and J genes are TRBV30 and TRBJ1-2, with the D gene not confidently named. CDR3 loop: CAWGTLGSGYTF. In nucleotide form, the sequence is TGTGCCTGGGGAACCTTGGGTAGTGGCTACACCTTC.